The sequence of this T cell receptor beta chain was determined in a study of CXCR3-negative and CXCR3-positive naive CD8 T cells. Study outcomes and limitations: TRBV-TRBJ usage matched between naive CXCR3-negative and CXCR3-positive cells but not between memory cells.

A note on this clonotype: The antigen remains undetermined.

CDR1 and CDR2 (germline): SGHVS, FNYEAQ. The CDR3 is 14 residues long. Researchers prepared the TRB cDNA libraries using 5' RACE with UMI labels. TCRdb reprocessed the 5' RACE reads and keeps a single row for each CDR3 protein, giving no DNA. This table holds some 40,000 distinct CDR3 sequences. The rearrangement uses TRBV7-6 and TRBJ1-1; TCRdb picks TRBD1, but there is no DNA to check that call. The material sequenced was memory CD8+ T cells from blood. This receptor was identified in a human donor in good health. Some clones in this sample may be carry-over from other donors' samples. The CDR3 protein is CASSPRGSRTEAFF.